This record looks at one T cell receptor beta chain sequence and its context. Its antigen target is currently unknown. Per-nucleotide qualities are absent, and no much larger clonotype sits a single base away. This record comes from a study of blood T cell repertoires in COVID-19 (TCRdb year 2020). Some background on the complete study: Samples from collaborators originated in the United States, Italy and Spain and spanned both the acute and convalescent phases of COVID-19. The material from the prospective study consisted of cDNA or gDNA derived from T cells, B-cell-depleted T cells, or PBMCs. The sample metadata nearly always contained a de-identified subject ID, COVID-19 status, age in years and sex. HLA class I and class II types, where available, came from metadata supplied by the sample provider rather than from assay-based typing. The repertoires were released in a freely available public database meant as a resource for research on the immune response to SARS-CoV-2. Subjects who had been exposed to COVID-19, were actively infected with it, or had recovered from it provided the deeply sampled blood TCRbeta repertoires that made up the dataset. The samples were drawn from the first 160 participants of the ongoing ImmuneRACE study and from some 1,300 subjects provided by 6 global collaborators. The paper as a whole reports these results and caveats: The amount of clinical and demographic metadata varied by source and participant and was provided uncurated.

Participants in the prospective study were enrolled through a virtual design, were aged roughly 18 to 90 years, and lived in roughly 24 United States geographic areas. Cohort assignment in the prospective study relied on participant-reported clinical history from a screening survey and a study questionnaire. Each participant in the prospective study had whole blood, serum and a nasopharyngeal or oropharyngeal swab collected by mobile phlebotomists. Additional blood draws and questionnaires over an approximately 2-month period could optionally be provided by prospective study participants. Before DNA extraction, blood samples from the prospective study were shipped at room temperature or frozen. TCRbeta CDR3 regions were amplified from genomic DNA by means of the immunoSEQ Assay, a bias-controlled multiplex PCR. The study's processing was this. Within the assay, amplification of reference gene primers was used to estimate how many nucleated cells each sample contained. Sequence reads were collapsed and filtered to measure the absolute abundance of every unique TCRbeta CDR3 rearrangement. For each sample, productive Simpson clonality was calculated as the square root of Simpson's diversity index over productive rearrangements. TCRdb mirrors the immuneACCESS table, restricted to in-frame sequences. Some clones are absent from its copies; in checked studies, under half trace to an unresolved V gene, and the reason for the others is unknown. V, J and clone size were drawn from that table, and D and trimming were deduced from the DNA. In all, the sample holds 300,000 or so clones, and just over 85% of those were seen once. The ten largest clones add up to around 4.4% of the sample.

V sheds 5 bases and J sheds 1 base, leaving 12 bases between their ends. Reading from cysteine to phenylalanine, the CDR3 counts 15 amino acids. CDR3 DNA is the only sequence kept; it has 45 bases, read in frame from the first base. The germline V gene supplies CDR1 SGHTA and CDR2 FQGNSA. The chain couples TRBV7-2 to TRBJ1-3; no confident D gene assignment can be made. This clonotype was sampled from a woman aged 40 to 50 with acute COVID-19. Input material: PBMCs or T cells enriched from blood (not recorded which). The CDR3 region has the sequence CASSPAAVSGNTIYF. The DNA sequence follows: TGTGCCAGCAGCCCCGCAGCGGTATCTGGAAACACCATATATTTT.